This T cell receptor (beta chain) was found in a study of blood T cell repertoires in COVID-19. V lost 5 bases, J lost 8 bases, and 8 bases stayed unmatched. CDR3 length: 14 amino acids. Germline V gene sequence: CDR1 LGHDT, CDR2 YNNKEL (reference sequence). The method was immunoSEQ multiplex PCR; TCRdb's version includes in-frame clones alone and lacks a portion of them. Altogether around 100,000 clones are present, 85% to 90% being singletons, with the ten largest covering about 3%. The chain uses TRBV3-1 (or the pseudogene TRBV3-2) and TRBJ1-3, with 8 bases identical to TRBD1. The specimen was peripheral blood. The clonotype was recovered from a man aged 50-59 years with active or convalescent COVID-19. The CDR3 region has the DNA TGTGCCAGCAGCTTGGGACAGGTCGCGGACACCATATATTTT. Its protein product is CASSLGQVADTIYF.